These T cell receptor beta chains were read from a single sample in a study of cytomegalovirus exposure and HLA in healthy donors. Using immunoSEQ multiplex PCR, the repertoire was profiled, and TCRdb retains in-frame clones only, with some absent. The table records under 150,000 clones, about 10% of them present only once. Material for sequencing was PBMCs. The receptors derive from a woman aged 40 to 50 in good health and CMV-seropositive. The CDR3 runs from the conserved cysteine through the conserved F or W. The D gene is left open where the match is weak. A clone size is listed for some rows: how often the clone was seen (once, few, many), or a class if it is expanded.

size,J,V,D,DNA,CDR3
few,TRBJ2-7,TRBV27,NA,TGTGCCAGCAGTTGGGCGGGCCTCTCCTACGAGCAGTACTTC,CASSWAGLSYEQYF
few,TRBJ2-3,TRBV5-1,TRBD1,TGCGCCAGCAGCGGAATACAGGGGATTACAGATACGCAGTATTTT,CASSGIQGITDTQYF
NA,TRBJ2-3,TRBV5-1,TRBD1,TGCGCCAGCAGCTTGGGAGACAGGGGCACAGATACGCAGTATTTT,CASSLGDRGTDTQYF
NA,TRBJ1-5,TRBV4-2,NA,TGTGCCAGCAGCCAAGTGGGCCAGGGAAGCAATCAGCCCCAGCATTTT,CASSQVGQGSNQPQHF
NA,TRBJ1-5,TRBV5-6,NA,TGTGCCAGCAGCTTGGGCTCTGGCCAGAGCAATCAGCCCCAGCATTTT,CASSLGSGQSNQPQHF
NA,TRBJ2-5,TRBV5-4,NA,TGTGCCAGCAGCTTGGTTTTCGAAGAGACCCAGTACTTC,CASSLVFEETQYF
NA,TRBJ2-3,TRBV5-1,NA,TGCGCCAGCAGCTTGGGGCTTAGCGGCCTTAGCACAGATACGCAGTATTTT,CASSLGLSGLSTDTQYF
few,TRBJ1-2,TRBV7-9,TRBD1,TGTGCCAGCAGCATTACCGGGACAGGGGGTGGCTACACCTTC,CASSITGTGGGYTF
few,TRBJ2-3,TRBV12-5,TRBD2,TGTGCTAGTGGTTTGGGTCTGCGGGGGACAGATACGCAGTATTTT,CASGLGLRGTDTQYF
NA,TRBJ1-3,TRBV19,TRBD1,TGTGCCAGTATGGGGACAGGGCTACGCTCTGGAAACACCATATATTTT,CASMGTGLRSGNTIYF
NA,TRBJ2-1,TRBV19,NA,TGTGCCAGTAGTGTCTCGGGGGATGAGCAGTTCTTC,CASSVSGDEQFF
NA,TRBJ2-3,TRBV5-6,TRBD2,TGTGCCAGCAGCTCTCCTTTAGCGGGGGGGACTAGCACAGATACGCAGTATTTT,CASSSPLAGGTSTDTQYF
few,TRBJ2-5,TRBV5-4,NA,TGTGCCAGCAGCAGAGGACTAGTCGGGGGGCGGGAGACCCAGTACTTC,CASSRGLVGGRETQYF
NA,TRBJ1-2,TRBV30,TRBD1,TGTGCCTGGAGCCAGAGGACAGGGGGCTATGGCTACACCTTC,CAWSQRTGGYGYTF
few,TRBJ1-6,TRBV21-1,NA,TGTGCCAGCAGCAGACAGGGGAATTCACCCCTCCACTTT,CASSRQGNSPLHF
few,TRBJ1-1,TRBV6-1,TRBD1,TGTGCCAGCAGTTCACCCGGGCAGGGGGATACTGAAGCTTTCTTT,CASSSPGQGDTEAFF
NA,TRBJ1-5,TRBV19,TRBD1,TGTGCCAGTAGCCAACTCGCGACAGGGCAATATCAGCCCCAGCATTTT,CASSQLATGQYQPQHF